Listed below are T cell receptor beta chains from one sample, sequenced in a study of blood T cell repertoires in COVID-19. Profiled with immunoSEQ multiplex PCR; TCRdb holds only in-frame clones, not every one. The repertoire consists of 120,000 or so clones, with more than 75% occurring once and the leading ten covering roughly 30%. Sequencing used peripheral blood. Receptor source: a woman in her seventies with acute or convalescent COVID-19. CDR3s include the opening cysteine and the closing phenylalanine or tryptophan. A D gene is named only where the DNA matches it firmly. Clone sizes are given selectively: once, few, many, or a class where the clone is expanded.

J gene	clone size	D gene	V gene	CDR3 protein	CDR3 DNA
TRBJ1-1	.	.	TRBV2	CASSPQGVTEAFF	TGTGCCAGCAGCCCACAGGGCGTCACTGAAGCTTTCTTT
TRBJ1-5	.	TRBD1	TRBV19	CASSKTGAYNQPQHF	TGTGCCAGTAGTAAGACAGGGGCCTACAATCAGCCCCAGCATTTT
TRBJ1-2	.	.	TRBV28	CASSLGAGSYGYTF	TGTGCCAGCAGTTTGGGTGCAGGGTCCTATGGCTACACCTTC
TRBJ2-1	few	.	TRBV9	CASSVGAGAYNEQFF	TGTGCCAGCAGCGTAGGGGCAGGTGCCTACAATGAGCAGTTCTTC
TRBJ2-3	once	.	TRBV28	CASTRQSRTDTQYF	TGTGCCAGCACGCGGCAGAGTCGCACAGATACGCAGTATTTT
TRBJ2-7	.	.	TRBV4-1	CASSQGLRGPLEGLYEQYF	TGCGCCAGCAGCCAAGGTTTGCGGGGGCCCCTCGAGGGCCTATACGAGCAGTACTTC
TRBJ1-4	.	TRBD1	TRBV28	CASSLRPGQGDEKLFF	TGTGCCAGCAGTTTAAGGCCCGGACAGGGGGACGAGAAACTGTTTTTT
TRBJ1-2	few	TRBD1	TRBV28	CASSAQGAGGYTF	TGTGCCAGCAGTGCCCAGGGGGCAGGTGGCTACACCTTC
TRBJ2-3	.	TRBD2	TRBV19	CASTSGQTDTQYF	TGTGCCAGTACTAGCGGGCAAACAGATACGCAGTATTTT
TRBJ2-2	.	.	TRBV5-3	CARRPPGHLPGELFF	TGTGCCAGAAGGCCTCCGGGACACCTCCCAGGGGAGCTGTTTTTT
TRBJ1-3	.	.	TRBV5-4	CASSLEQAGNTIYF	TGTGCCAGCAGCTTGGAGCAGGCTGGAAACACCATATATTTT
TRBJ1-2	.	TRBD1	TRBV5-1	CASSPEQGHGYTF	TGCGCCAGCAGCCCCGAACAGGGGCATGGCTACACCTTC
TRBJ1-2	.	.	TRBV12-3/TRBV12-4	CARDRYRGYTF	TGTGCCAGGGACAGATATCGCGGCTACACCTTC
TRBJ2-7	.	TRBD2	TRBV3-1/TRBV3-2	CASSQGVAGGLDEQYF	TGTGCCAGCAGCCAAGGTGTAGCGGGGGGGCTTGACGAGCAGTACTTC
TRBJ1-1	.	TRBD1	TRBV5-5	CASSTRQGPEAFF	TGTGCCAGCAGCACCCGACAGGGACCTGAAGCTTTCTTT
TRBJ2-5	once	TRBD1	TRBV2	CASTPDRGRETQYF	TGTGCCAGCACCCCAGACAGGGGTCGGGAGACCCAGTACTTC
TRBJ2-7	.	.	TRBV30	CAWSPGMNYEQYF	TGTGCCTGGAGCCCCGGGATGAATTACGAGCAGTACTTC
TRBJ1-1	.	.	TRBV19	CASSIVSPNTEAFF	TGTGCCAGTAGTATAGTATCTCCGAACACTGAAGCTTTCTTT
TRBJ1-2	.	.	TRBV6-5	CASSTPDSLAYGYTF	TGTGCCAGCAGTACCCCGGACAGTTTGGCATATGGCTACACCTTC
TRBJ1-5	.	TRBD1	TRBV5-4	CASSQGGRGQPQHF	TGTGCCAGCAGCCAAGGGGGCAGGGGTCAGCCCCAGCATTTT
TRBJ2-7	.	.	TRBV6-2/TRBV6-3	CASSFFAFPRHEQYF	TGTGCCAGCAGTTTCTTTGCCTTTCCGAGGCACGAGCAGTACTTC
TRBJ2-5	few	TRBD1	TRBV11-2	CASSTGQVTETQYF	TGTGCCAGCAGCACGGGACAGGTTACGGAGACCCAGTACTTC
TRBJ2-2	.	TRBD2	TRBV7-6	CASSLAPMGLAGGPRDTGELFF	TGTGCCAGCAGCTTAGCCCCCATGGGGCTAGCGGGGGGGCCGAGAGACACCGGGGAGCTGTTTTTT
TRBJ2-7	.	TRBD2	TRBV7-9	CASSFRLAGGYEQYF	TGTGCCAGCAGCTTTCGACTAGCGGGGGGCTACGAGCAGTACTTC
TRBJ1-1	once	TRBD1	TRBV5-1	CASSIYSGGTEAFF	TGCGCCAGCAGCATCTACTCAGGGGGCACTGAAGCTTTCTTT
TRBJ2-3	.	.	TRBV2	CASNRADTQYF	TGTGCCAGCAACCGAGCAGATACGCAGTATTTT
TRBJ1-6	.	.	TRBV30	CAWSAGYYSPLHF	TGTGCCTGGAGCGCAGGCTACTATTCACCCCTCCACTTT
TRBJ2-1	.	.	TRBV5-1	CASSFQFLEQFF	TGCGCCAGCAGCTTCCAGTTCCTTGAGCAGTTCTTC
TRBJ1-4	.	.	TRBV5-5	CASSFGGDNEKLFF	TGTGCCAGCAGCTTTGGAGGGGATAATGAAAAACTGTTTTTT
TRBJ1-1	.	.	TRBV24-1	CATSDPDTEAFF	TGTGCCACCAGTGACCCCGACACTGAAGCTTTCTTT
TRBJ2-1	.	.	TRBV5-1	CASSTLAASYNEQFF	TGCGCCAGCAGCACGCTAGCCGCCTCCTACAATGAGCAGTTCTTC
TRBJ1-5	.	.	TRBV6-5	CASKGGAGGERPQHF	TGTGCCAGCAAAGGTGGCGCGGGCGGCGAGAGGCCCCAGCATTTT
TRBJ2-6	once	TRBD1	TRBV18	CASSVQGANSGANVLTF	TGTGCCAGCTCAGTACAGGGGGCTAACTCTGGGGCCAACGTCCTGACTTTC
TRBJ2-7	few	.	TRBV10-2	CASSEIWTVKNEQYF	TGCGCCAGCAGTGAGATCTGGACAGTAAAAAACGAGCAGTACTTC
TRBJ1-1	once	.	TRBV18	CASSQNRAEAFF	TGTGCCAGCTCACAGAACCGGGCTGAAGCTTTCTTT
TRBJ1-2	.	TRBD1	TRBV28	CASSLWRTGLYGYTF	TGTGCCAGCAGTTTATGGCGGACAGGCCTCTATGGCTACACCTTC
TRBJ1-5	.	.	TRBV10-2	CASSEWQGFNQPQHF	TGCGCCAGCAGTGAGTGGCAGGGCTTCAATCAGCCCCAGCATTTT
TRBJ2-1	.	TRBD2	TRBV9	CASSVGSGGTEGNEQFF	TGTGCCAGCAGCGTAGGCAGCGGGGGCACAGAGGGCAATGAGCAGTTCTTC
TRBJ2-2	.	TRBD1	TRBV7-9	CASSVGQGVTGELFF	TGTGCCAGCAGCGTGGGACAGGGGGTTACCGGGGAGCTGTTTTTT
TRBJ1-2	.	.	TRBV28	CASIRWGGGYTF	TGTGCCAGCATTAGGTGGGGGGGTGGCTACACCTTC
TRBJ2-7	.	.	TRBV27	CASSGSLQGSYEQYF	TGTGCCAGCAGTGGAAGTCTACAGGGTTCCTACGAGCAGTACTTC
TRBJ1-1	.	.	TRBV7-3	CASRRQGDTEAFF	TGTGCCAGCCGCAGGCAAGGGGACACTGAAGCTTTCTTT
TRBJ2-7	.	TRBD2	TRBV4-1	CASSLETSDGYEQYF	TGCGCCAGCAGCTTGGAGACTAGCGATGGCTACGAGCAGTACTTC
TRBJ1-2	.	TRBD1	TRBV4-1	CASSQVVGDRGRRLSGYTF	TGCGCCAGCAGCCAAGTTGTAGGGGACAGGGGGCGCCGATTGAGTGGCTACACCTTC
TRBJ2-7	.	TRBD1	TRBV27	CASSLSRWTGNKFVTYEQYF	TGTGCCAGCAGTTTATCGCGCTGGACAGGTAATAAATTCGTCACCTACGAGCAGTACTTC
TRBJ2-7	.	TRBD1	TRBV3-1/TRBV3-2	CASSSSGTGKPEQYF	TGTGCCAGCAGCTCTTCCGGGACAGGGAAACCCGAGCAGTACTTC
TRBJ1-1	.	.	TRBV7-9	CASSSRGGGRAAEAFF	TGTGCCAGCAGCTCTAGGGGAGGAGGCCGGGCTGCTGAAGCTTTCTTT
TRBJ2-5	.	.	TRBV5-1	CASSLAAEETQYF	TGCGCCAGCAGCTTGGCCGCGGAAGAGACCCAGTACTTC
TRBJ2-7	few	TRBD2	TRBV9	CASSVGLAGIGEQYF	TGTGCCAGCAGCGTAGGACTAGCGGGGATCGGCGAGCAGTACTTC
TRBJ1-1	.	.	TRBV12-3/TRBV12-4	CASSPRTAEAFF	TGTGCCAGCAGTCCGCGGACAGCTGAAGCTTTCTTT
TRBJ2-7	.	.	TRBV30	CAWSVQHYEQYF	TGTGCCTGGAGTGTACAACACTACGAGCAGTACTTC
TRBJ2-7	.	.	TRBV7-2	CASSLVAGGPPTYEQYF	TGTGCCAGCAGCTTAGTGGCCGGGGGACCCCCTACCTACGAGCAGTACTTC